This T cell receptor (beta chain) was sequenced during a study of cytomegalovirus exposure and HLA in healthy donors. As for the study in general: The approximately 670 first-cohort repertoires and the 120 or so validation repertoires shared the same platform, a later analysis reported.

Regarding this clone: The sample has other DNA sequences that encode this CDR3 too.

Here immunoSEQ multiplex PCR was the method, and the copy in TCRdb shows in-frame clones only, minus some. The sample lists about 200,000 clones; roughly 77% were seen once. The receptor was isolated from a woman aged 25-40 years in good health and CMV-seronegative. Material for sequencing was PBMCs.

CDR3 in DNA: TGTGCCAGCAGCTTAGTTGCCGGGAGCTACGAGCAGTACTTC. As protein: CASSLVAGSYEQYF. The gene calls are TRBV11-2 and TRBJ2-7, with D possibly matching TRBD2 (6 bases). The germline V gene has CDR1 SGHAT and CDR2 FQNNGV. This CDR3 region has 14 residues. V lost 1 base and J lost 3, with 10 bases in between.